This T cell receptor beta chain was identified during a study of shared T cell receptors in the human thymus. This clone was picked up one time. Produced via immunoSEQ multiplex PCR; TCRdb's table is partial and in-frame only. Here the sample spans around 730,000 clones, 80% to 90% being singletons. From germline, CDR1 is LGHNA and CDR2 YSLEER. The ends were cut back, 5 bases at V and 3 bases at J, with 17 bases in the middle. The CDR3 runs 15 residues. The data were also submitted as part of a second study, on human thymus T cells. That paper states: Corrective cardiac surgery supplied the resected thymus tissue.

The receptor comes from a girl under three years old with a congenital heart defect. The V gene is TRBV4-3, the J gene TRBJ2-7; tentative D call: TRBD2 (5 bases). The source material was thymocytes. CDR3 loop: CASSARVGDIYEQYF. Written as DNA, the CDR3 is TGCGCCAGCAGCGCCCGGGTGGGAGACATCTACGAGCAGTACTTC.